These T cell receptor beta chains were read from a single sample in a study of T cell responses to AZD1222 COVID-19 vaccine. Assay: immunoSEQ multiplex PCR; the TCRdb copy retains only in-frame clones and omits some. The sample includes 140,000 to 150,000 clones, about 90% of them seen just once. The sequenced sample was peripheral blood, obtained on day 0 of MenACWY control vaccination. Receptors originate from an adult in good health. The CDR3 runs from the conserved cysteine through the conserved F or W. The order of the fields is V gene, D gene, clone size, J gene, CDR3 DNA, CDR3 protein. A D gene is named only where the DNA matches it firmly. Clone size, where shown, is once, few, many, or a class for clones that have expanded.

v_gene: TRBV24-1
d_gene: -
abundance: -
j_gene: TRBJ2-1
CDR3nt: TGTGCCACCAGTGATGGCTTAATGGCGGGGATGGGGTACAATGAGCAGTTCTTC
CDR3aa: CATSDGLMAGMGYNEQFF

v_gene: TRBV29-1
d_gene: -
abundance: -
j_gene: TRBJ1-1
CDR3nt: TGCAGCGTTGGTGGCAGTTTATACACTGAAGCTTTCTTT
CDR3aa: CSVGGSLYTEAFF

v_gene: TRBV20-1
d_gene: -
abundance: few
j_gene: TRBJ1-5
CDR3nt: TGCAGTGCTAGTTATCGGGGCCGTCGTGGCAATCAGCCCCAGCATTTT
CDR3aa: CSASYRGRRGNQPQHF

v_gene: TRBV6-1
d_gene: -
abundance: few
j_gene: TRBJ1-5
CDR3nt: TGTGCCAGCAGTGAACACATTCGGCCCCAGCATTTT
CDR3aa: CASSEHIRPQHF

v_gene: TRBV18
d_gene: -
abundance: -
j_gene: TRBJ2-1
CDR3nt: TGTGCCAGCTCACTGTACACAGGGAGCGGCGAGCAGTTCTTC
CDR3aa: CASSLYTGSGEQFF

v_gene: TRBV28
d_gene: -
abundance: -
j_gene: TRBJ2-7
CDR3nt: TGTGCCAGCAGTTTTCAGAGGGAGCAGTACTTC
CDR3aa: CASSFQREQYF

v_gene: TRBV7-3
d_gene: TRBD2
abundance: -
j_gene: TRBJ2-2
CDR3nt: TGTGCCAGCAGCCCCCTAGCGGGAGCGAACACCGGGGAGCTGTTTTTT
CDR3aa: CASSPLAGANTGELFF

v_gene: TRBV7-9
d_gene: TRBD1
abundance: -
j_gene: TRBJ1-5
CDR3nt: TGTGCCAGCAGCATCGGGACAGCCGGAGGGCCCCAGCATTTT
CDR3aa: CASSIGTAGGPQHF

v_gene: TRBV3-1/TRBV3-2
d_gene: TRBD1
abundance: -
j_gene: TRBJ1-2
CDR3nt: TGTGCCAGCAGCCCCCGGGACAGCCGTCCCAGTCACACCTTC
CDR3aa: CASSPRDSRPSHTF

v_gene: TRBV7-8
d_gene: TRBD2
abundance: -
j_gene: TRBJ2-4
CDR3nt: TGTGCCAGCAGCTTAGCGATGAGCCGGGAGGTGCTTCTCCACTTC
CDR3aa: CASSLAMSREVLLHF

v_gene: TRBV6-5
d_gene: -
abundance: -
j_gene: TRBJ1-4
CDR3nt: TGTGCCAGCAATGGTGGCTATGCAACTAATGAAAAACTGTTTTTT
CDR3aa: CASNGGYATNEKLFF

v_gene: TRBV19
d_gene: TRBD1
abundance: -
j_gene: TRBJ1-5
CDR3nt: TGTGCCAGTACTGACAGGGGGGACAATCAGCCCCAGCATTTT
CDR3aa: CASTDRGDNQPQHF

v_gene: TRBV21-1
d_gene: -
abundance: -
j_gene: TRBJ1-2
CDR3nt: TGTGCCAGCCCCCCGGGGTCCTATGGCTACACCTTC
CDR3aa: CASPPGSYGYTF

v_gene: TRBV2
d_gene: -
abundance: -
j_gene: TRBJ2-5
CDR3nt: TGTGCCAGCACAAAGGCCCAACAAGAGACCCAGTACTTC
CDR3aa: CASTKAQQETQYF

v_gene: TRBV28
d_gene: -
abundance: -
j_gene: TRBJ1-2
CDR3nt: TGTGCCAGCAGTTTAAGGGATCTCTATGGCTACACCTTC
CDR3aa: CASSLRDLYGYTF

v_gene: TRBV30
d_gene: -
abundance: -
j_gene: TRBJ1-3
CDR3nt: TGTGCTCAAGACCTCTACTCTGGAAACACCATATATTTT
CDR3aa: CAQDLYSGNTIYF

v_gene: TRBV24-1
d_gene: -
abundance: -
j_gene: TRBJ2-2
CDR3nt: TGTGCCACCAGTGATTTGAAATCGGGATTCACCGGGGAGCTGTTTTTT
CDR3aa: CATSDLKSGFTGELFF

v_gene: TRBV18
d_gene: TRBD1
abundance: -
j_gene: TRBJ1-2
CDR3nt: TGTGCCAGCTCATCTACAGGGGCCAGCTATGGCTACACCTTC
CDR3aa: CASSSTGASYGYTF

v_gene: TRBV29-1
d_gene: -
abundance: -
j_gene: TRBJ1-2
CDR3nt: TGCAGCGTTGATCGGCGGGACTATGGCTACACCTTC
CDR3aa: CSVDRRDYGYTF

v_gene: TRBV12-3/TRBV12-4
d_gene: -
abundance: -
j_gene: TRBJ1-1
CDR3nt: TGTGCCAGCAGCCTCGGGGATCGGGTTGAAGCTTTCTTT
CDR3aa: CASSLGDRVEAFF

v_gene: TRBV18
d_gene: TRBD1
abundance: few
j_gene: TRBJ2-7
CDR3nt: TGTGCCAGCTCACGGGGACAGGGGGATTCCTACGAGCAGTACTTC
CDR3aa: CASSRGQGDSYEQYF

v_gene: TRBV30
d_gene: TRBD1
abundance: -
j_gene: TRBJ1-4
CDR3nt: TGTGCCTGGAGTCTGCCGACAGGGTGGGGTGAAAAACTGTTTTTT
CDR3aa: CAWSLPTGWGEKLFF

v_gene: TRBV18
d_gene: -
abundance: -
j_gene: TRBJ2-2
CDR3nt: TGTGCCAGCTCACCATCCTCGAACACCGGGGAGCTGTTTTTT
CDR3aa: CASSPSSNTGELFF

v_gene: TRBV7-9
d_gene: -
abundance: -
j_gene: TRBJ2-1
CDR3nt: TGTGCCAGCAGCTTAGTCGCACGTGGAACTCACAATGAGCAGTTCTTC
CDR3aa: CASSLVARGTHNEQFF

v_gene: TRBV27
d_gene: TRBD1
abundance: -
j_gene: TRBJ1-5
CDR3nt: TGTGCCAGCAGTCCTCGACAGGGCCATCAGCCCCAGCATTTT
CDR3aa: CASSPRQGHQPQHF

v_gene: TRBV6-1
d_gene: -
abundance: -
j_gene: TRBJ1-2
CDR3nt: TGTGCCAGCAGTGAAATTGCAGGGAACTATGGCTACACCTTC
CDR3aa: CASSEIAGNYGYTF

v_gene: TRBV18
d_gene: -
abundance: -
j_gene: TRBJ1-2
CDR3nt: TGTGCCAGCTCACGTTCAGGGGTGGTGGCAGAGTCTTTCTATGGCTACACCTTC
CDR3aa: CASSRSGVVAESFYGYTF

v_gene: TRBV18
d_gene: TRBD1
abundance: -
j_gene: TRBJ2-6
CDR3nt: TGTGCCAGCTCAGAACAGGGGGCGGCTGGGGCCAACGTCCTGACTTTC
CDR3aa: CASSEQGAAGANVLTF

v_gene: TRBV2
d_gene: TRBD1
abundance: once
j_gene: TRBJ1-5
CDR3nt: TGTGCCAGCAGGGGGACAGACAATCAGCCCCAGCATTTT
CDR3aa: CASRGTDNQPQHF

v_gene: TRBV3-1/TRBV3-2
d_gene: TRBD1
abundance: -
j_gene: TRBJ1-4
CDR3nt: TGTGCCAGCAGCCAACGACAGGGGGCGCGTGAAAAACTGTTTTTT
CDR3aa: CASSQRQGAREKLFF

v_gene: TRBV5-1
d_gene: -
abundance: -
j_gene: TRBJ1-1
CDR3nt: TGCGCCAGCAGCCTGGACAGCATGAACACTGAAGCTTTCTTT
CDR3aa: CASSLDSMNTEAFF

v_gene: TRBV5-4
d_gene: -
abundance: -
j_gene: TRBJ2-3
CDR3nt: TGTGCCAGCACCCGGACGGGAACAGATACGCAGTATTTT
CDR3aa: CASTRTGTDTQYF

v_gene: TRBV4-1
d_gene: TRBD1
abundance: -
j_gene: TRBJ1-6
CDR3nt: TGCGCCAGCAGCCTTACACAAGGGACAGGCGGTCGCTCCTATAATTCACCCCTCCACTTT
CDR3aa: CASSLTQGTGGRSYNSPLHF

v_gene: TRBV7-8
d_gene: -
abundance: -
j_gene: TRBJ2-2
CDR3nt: TGTGCCAGCACCCTGTGGGTTTCGAACACCGGGGAGCTGTTTTTT
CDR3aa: CASTLWVSNTGELFF

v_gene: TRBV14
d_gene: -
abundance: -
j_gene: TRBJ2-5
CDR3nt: TGTGCCAGCAGCCACTCGCCCCGGACCCAGTACTTC
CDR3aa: CASSHSPRTQYF

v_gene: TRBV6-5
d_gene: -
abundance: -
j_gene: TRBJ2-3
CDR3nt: TGTGCCAGCAGCTCCGTAGTTGCGGATACGCAGTATTTT
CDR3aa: CASSSVVADTQYF

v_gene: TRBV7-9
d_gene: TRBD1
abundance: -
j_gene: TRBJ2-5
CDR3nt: TGTGCCAGCAGCTCGGGTACAGGGGTGCAAGAGACCCAGTACTTC
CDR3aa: CASSSGTGVQETQYF

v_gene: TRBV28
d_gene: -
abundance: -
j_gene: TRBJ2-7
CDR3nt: TGTGCCAGCAGTCCACCTTGGTACGAGCAGTACTTC
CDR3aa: CASSPPWYEQYF

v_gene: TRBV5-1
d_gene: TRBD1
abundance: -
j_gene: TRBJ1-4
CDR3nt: TGCGCCAGCAGCCCCGACAGGGTCGTTGAAAAACTGTTTTTT
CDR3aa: CASSPDRVVEKLFF

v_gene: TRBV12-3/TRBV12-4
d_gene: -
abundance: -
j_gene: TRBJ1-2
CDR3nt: TGTGCCAGCAGTTTGGTAGGGTTCGGTGGCTACACCTTC
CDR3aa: CASSLVGFGGYTF